The rows below give T cell receptor beta chains drawn from one sample of a study of T-cell reconstitution after alpha-beta-depleted transplantation in children. TCRdb passed the PCR reads through MiXCR, listing each CDR3 protein once. The data contain about 460,000 distinct CDR3 sequences, roughly a tenth of them singletons. Specimen: PBMCs, collected before TCRalphabeta/CD19-depleted stem cell transplant. Every receptor here comes from a child aged 2 to 10 with inherited bone marrow failure, due to receive a stem cell transplant. CDR3s include the opening cysteine and the closing phenylalanine or tryptophan. The D gene is left open where the match is weak. Size is stated for part of the rows, as once, few or many counts, or as a class when the clone is expanded.

>TRBV4-2|many|NA|TRBJ1-1
CASTATPGAKAEAFF
TGTGCCAGCACCGCGACGCCAGGGGCTAAAGCTGAAGCTTTCTTT
>TRBV27|few|TRBD1|TRBJ2-3
CASSWDRGRDTQYF
TGTGCCAGCAGTTGGGACAGGGGGAGAGATACGCAGTATTTT
>TRBV7-2|few|NA|TRBJ2-5
CASSLHRAGTQYF
TGTGCCAGCAGCTTGCACAGGGCCGGGACCCAGTACTTC
>TRBV27|many|NA|TRBJ2-1
CASSDLDSNNEQFF
TGTGCCAGCAGTGACTTGGACTCTAACAATGAGCAGTTCTTC
>TRBV7-2|many|TRBD2|TRBJ2-3
CASSLAMSGRGTDTQYF
TGTGCCAGCAGCTTAGCAATGAGCGGGAGGGGCACAGATACGCAGTATTTT
>TRBV12-3/TRBV12-4|many|TRBD1|TRBJ1-4
CASSAGQTNEKLFF
TGTGCCAGCAGCGCGGGACAGACTAATGAAAAACTGTTTTTT
>TRBV20-1|many|TRBD1|TRBJ1-2
CSASRRGGGYTF
TGCAGTGCTAGTCGCAGGGGGGGTGGCTACACCTTC
>TRBV7-9|many|TRBD2|TRBJ2-2
CASSLPTSWGGELFF
TGTGCCAGCAGCCTGCCGACTAGCTGGGGCGGGGAGCTGTTTTTT
>TRBV29-1|many|TRBD2|TRBJ2-3
CSVLLAGGDTQYF
TGCAGCGTGTTACTAGCGGGAGGTGATACGCAGTATTTT
>TRBV6-5|many|NA|TRBJ1-1
CASSYSIMGTEAFF
TGTGCCAGCAGTTACTCGATAATGGGCACTGAAGCTTTCTTT
>TRBV6-1|NA|NA|TRBJ2-7
CASRALGPNSVYELYF
TGTGCCAGCAGGGCACTAGGACCCAACTCGGTTTACGAGCTGTACTTC
>TRBV11-2|NA|TRBD2|TRBJ2-1
CASSLEHAGGPYNEQFF
TGTGCCAGCAGCTTGGAACACGCGGGAGGCCCCTACAATGAGCAGTTCTTC
>TRBV19|NA|NA|TRBJ2-6
CASSIAGALGTNVLTF
TGTGCCAGTAGTATAGCGGGGGCTCTGGGGACCAACGTCCTGACTTTC
>TRBV7-2|NA|NA|TRBJ1-1
CASSFDRSTEAFF
TGTGCCAGCAGCTTTGACAGGTCCACTGAAGCTTTCTTT
>TRBV27|many|NA|TRBJ2-2
CASSLQGVLNTGELFF
TGTGCCAGCAGTTTACAAGGCGTGCTGAACACCGGGGAGCTGTTTTTT
>TRBV20-1|many|NA|TRBJ1-5
CSANSGPQPQHF
TGCAGTGCTAATTCCGGGCCTCAGCCCCAGCATTTT
>TRBV19|few|NA|TRBJ2-1
CASSIKRELDEQFF
TGTGCCAGTAGTATAAAACGGGAGCTGGATGAGCAGTTCTTC
>TRBV11-2|many|NA|TRBJ2-5
CASSYGPGTEETQYF
TGTGCCAGCAGCTATGGCCCGGGGACGGAAGAGACCCAGTACTTC